The sequence of this T cell receptor (beta chain) was determined in a study of T cell clonotyping in hematopoietic cell transplantation. Broader study findings: Higher Inverse Simpson Index values in graft donor and pretransplant recipient predicted broader posttransplant TCR diversity. After transplant, recipient diversity fell while pathologically expanded clonotypes grew through day 180.

Regarding this clone: The antigen is undetermined. An end of the junction differs from the germline gene, which may be a read error.

Germline V gene sequence: CDR1 LNHDA, CDR2 SQIVND (reference sequence). The CDR3 extends over 13 amino acids. Clones were read by immunoSEQ multiplex PCR, and TCRdb kept only the in-frame ones, dropping some. The table lists more than 3,000 clones, around three quarters of them singletons, with 25% to 30% in the top ten. The material sequenced was peripheral blood mononuclear cells, taken at the time of graft-versus-host disease after allogeneic stem cell transplant. The J gene is TRBJ2-6, the V gene TRBV19, with D possibly being TRBD1 (7 bases). This clonotype was obtained from a female patient in her fifties who had an allogeneic stem cell transplant from an unrelated donor, so the T cells may come from the graft donor. Some clones in this sample may be carry-over from other donors' samples. The CDR3 is CASSNSRGTVGSF. DNA for the CDR3: TGTGCCAGTAGTAACAGCCGGGGGACAGTCGGGTCTTTC. Together with reference TRBV19 and TRBJ2-6, the CDR3 gives the full variable domain: DGGITQSPKYLFRKEGQNVTLSCEQNLNHDAMYWYRQDPGQGLRLIYYSQIVNDFQKGDIAEGYSVSREKKESFPLTVTSAQKNPTAFYLCASSNSRGTVGSFGAGSRLTVL.